The entry that follows covers one TCR beta chain sequence. PCR used 60 Vbeta primers and 13 Jbeta primers. Only in-frame clones appear in the TCRdb table, and some are missing; sequencing was by immunoSEQ multiplex PCR. The sample holds 200,000 to 250,000 clones; about 81% are singletons and the top ten take roughly 7.4%. This specimen belongs to a study of cytomegalovirus exposure and HLA in healthy donors. The CDR3 covers 15 residues. The V gene lost 8 bases and the J gene lost 5 bases, with 20 bases spanning the gap. Germline CDR1 SEHNR, CDR2 FQNEAQ (reference sequence). The rearrangement joins TRBV7-9 to TRBJ2-3, with D tentatively TRBD2 (5 bases). Sample: PBMCs. The TCR comes from a woman aged 60-75 years in good health and CMV-seropositive. The chain's CDR3 is CASLRASAKGDTQYF. The DNA of the CDR3 is TGTGCCAGCCTGCGGGCGAGCGCGAAGGGAGATACGCAGTATTTT. The variable domain in full, with the rest retrieved from reference TRBV7-9 and TRBJ2-3, is DTGVSQNPRHKITKRGQNVTFRCDPISEHNRLYWYRQTLGQGPEFLTYFQNEAQLEKSRLLSDRFSAERPKGSFSTLEIQRTEQGDSAMYLCASLRASAKGDTQYFGPGTRLTVL.